This TCR beta chain is from a study of blood T cell repertoires in COVID-19. Turning to the study itself: Donors in the United States, Italy and Spain gave samples during acute or convalescent COVID-19.

With 5 bases removed from V and 0 bases from J, the gap between germline ends came to 17 bases. CDR3 length: 16 residues. Germline V gene data show CDR1 as SGHKS and CDR2 as YYEKEE (reference sequence). As processed by the authors: For nucleated cells, counts were estimated from reference gene primer amplification. Assay used: immunoSEQ multiplex PCR; TCRdb lists only in-frame clones, some missing. The V and J calls and the clone size are those of that table, but D and trimming were determined from the DNA. Seen here are under 450,000 clones, approximately 77% observed once, and the top ten hold 1.1%.

This chain uses TRBV5-5 with TRBJ1-1; D is ambiguous. The TCR comes from a human donor with acute or convalescent COVID-19. The donor label of this sample is uncertain. The sample taken for sequencing was peripheral blood. The CDR3 spells CASRLLSSGVNTEAFF. The CDR3 DNA follows: TGTGCCAGCAGGCTCCTCTCGAGCGGGGTGAACACTGAAGCTTTCTTT.